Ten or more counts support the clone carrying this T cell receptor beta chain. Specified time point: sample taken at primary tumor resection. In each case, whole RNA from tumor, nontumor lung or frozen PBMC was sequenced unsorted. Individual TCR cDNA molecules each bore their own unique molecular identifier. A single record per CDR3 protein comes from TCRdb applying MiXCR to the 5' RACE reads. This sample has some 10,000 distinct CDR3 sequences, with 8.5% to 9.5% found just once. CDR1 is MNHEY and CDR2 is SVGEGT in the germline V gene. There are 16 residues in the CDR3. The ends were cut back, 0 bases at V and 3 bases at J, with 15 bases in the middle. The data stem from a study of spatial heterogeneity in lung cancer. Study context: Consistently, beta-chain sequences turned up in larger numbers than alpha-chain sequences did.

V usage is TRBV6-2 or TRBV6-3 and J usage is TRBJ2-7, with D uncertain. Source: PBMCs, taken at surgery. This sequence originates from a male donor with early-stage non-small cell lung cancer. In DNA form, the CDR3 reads TGTGCCAGCAGTTACTCTATCAAGACAATTCACTACGAGCAGTACTTC. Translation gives CASSYSIKTIHYEQYF.